These T cell receptor beta chains were read from a single sample in a study of neurological immune-mediated disorders. From the 5' RACE reads, TCRdb called clonotypes with MiXCR, one entry per CDR3 protein. The table has 30,000 to 45,000 distinct CDR3 sequences, approximately 5.1% seen once. Sequencing input: CD4+ T cells from blood. The receptors come from a man between 18 and 35 years old in good health. CDR3s include the opening cysteine and the closing phenylalanine or tryptophan. The D gene is left open where the match is weak. Each size is once, few or many counts, or a class when the clone is expanded.

CDR3nt	CDR3aa	abundance	d_gene	v_gene	j_gene
TGTGCCAGCAGCTTAGGGGGGCAGGGCTCGACGCAGTATTTT	CASSLGGQGSTQYF	many	.	TRBV7-9	TRBJ2-3
TGTGCCAGCAGGTCGACTAGCGGGGGCTACGAGCAGTACTTC	CASRSTSGGYEQYF	many	TRBD2	TRBV12-3/TRBV12-4	TRBJ2-7
TGTGCCACCAGCAGAGATTCCGGGGGGCGGATCTATGAGCAGTTCTTC	CATSRDSGGRIYEQFF	many	.	TRBV15	TRBJ2-1
TGTGCCAGCAGCTTAGGTTCGCGGGGGGGCGAGGATACGCAGTATTTT	CASSLGSRGGEDTQYF	many	TRBD2	TRBV7-2	TRBJ2-3
TGTGCCAGCAGCCCTCCCCGGACACATGCGGCCTACGAGCAGTACTTC	CASSPPRTHAAYEQYF	many	.	TRBV7-9	TRBJ2-7
TGCAGTGCTGGCCAGGGGAGGACGGATACGCAGTATTTT	CSAGQGRTDTQYF	many	.	TRBV20-1	TRBJ2-3
TGTGCCAGCAGTCCTATAACGCGAAATCCGGGAAACGAAGCTTTCTTT	CASSPITRNPGNEAFF	many	.	TRBV27	TRBJ1-1
TGTGCCAGCAGCCTAGAGACGTCCGGTGGCTACACCTTC	CASSLETSGGYTF	many	.	TRBV3-1	TRBJ1-2
TGTGCCAGCAGTTACTCCCCGGGGGCCCGCGAAAAACTGTTTTTT	CASSYSPGAREKLFF	many	.	TRBV6-5	TRBJ1-4
TGTGCCAGCAGCCAAGCTAGCGGGGGGGCCAATGAGCAGTTCTTC	CASSQASGGANEQFF	many	TRBD2	TRBV3-1	TRBJ2-1
TGTGCCAGCAGTCCCGCGGCGGCAACTGAAGCTTTCTTT	CASSPAAATEAFF	many	.	TRBV12-3/TRBV12-4	TRBJ1-1
TGTGCCAGCAGTTTAGCAACGGTGGAGGGGGCTTCCTCCTACGAGCAGTACTTC	CASSLATVEGASSYEQYF	many	.	TRBV12-3/TRBV12-4	TRBJ2-7
TGTGCCAGCAGCGGGACAGAGAGCTCCTACGAGCAGTACTTC	CASSGTESSYEQYF	many	TRBD1	TRBV12-3/TRBV12-4	TRBJ2-7
TGTGCCAGCAGTAGGGGACACGAAAGCTACGAGCAGTACTTC	CASSRGHESYEQYF	many	.	TRBV12-3/TRBV12-4	TRBJ2-7